The 5 T cell receptor beta chains below come from one sample, sequenced in a study of T cells in Graves' hyperthyroidism and ophthalmopathy. Amplification of TCR beta CDR3 regions was performed using RNA transcripts as template. The HTBI primer set drove a first-round RT-PCR of the TCR CDR3. One entry per CDR3 protein, called by TCRdb with MiXCR from the multiplex PCR reads. The table shows around 450,000 distinct CDR3 sequences, with approximately 13% occurring only once. Specimen: blood. Receptor source: a young woman with Graves' hyperthyroidism.

This clonotype was seen a few times. The chain links TRBV4-1 to TRBJ2-5; no definite D call. There are 17 residues in the CDR3. Germline CDR1 reads MGHRA; CDR2 reads YSYEKL. Trimming cost V 0 bases and J 5 bases, with 19 bases left between them. DNA of the CDR3: TGCGCCAGCAGCCAAGATCCACTGTTGGCTAGTCAGGAGACCCAGTACTTC. Protein product: CASSQDPLLASQETQYF.

In regard to this clonotype: The junction shows a germline mismatch at one end, possibly a read error. The chain is built from TRBV6-2 or TRBV6-3 and TRBJ1-2; 8 bases map to TRBD1. Germline V lookup: CDR1 MNHEY, CDR2 SVGEGT. The CDR3 extends over 14 amino acids. The CDR3 DNA follows: TGTGCCAGCAGTCCTGGACAGGGCTCCTATGGCCACACCTTC. This translates into CASSPGQGSYGHTF.

This clonotype has ten or more counts. The V call is TRBV4-2, the J call TRBJ2-3; no reliable D call. The CDR3 is 13 residues long. Germline CDR1 LGHNA, CDR2 YNFKEQ. The V and J ends lost 0 bases and 6 bases respectively, with 7 bases between them. The CDR3 sequence: CASSQEGRDTQYF. The CDR3 DNA is TGTGCCAGCAGCCAAGAGGGTCGGGATACGCAGTATTTT.

The chain joins TRBV6-2 or TRBV6-3 to TRBJ2-7, with D possibly matching TRBD1 (5 bases). V gave up 6 bases and J gave up 0 bases, with 12 bases separating them. CDR1 and CDR2 (germline): MNHEY, SVGEGT. This CDR3 spans 14 amino acids. The CDR3 DNA follows: TGTGCCAGCAGACTCGACAGTGACTCCTACGAGCAGTACTTC. Translation gives CASRLDSDSYEQYF.

The rearrangement uses TRBV4-3 and TRBJ2-1; 8 bases map to TRBD2. V shed 0 bases, J shed 7 bases, and the junction held 8 bases outside the gene matches. The CDR3 has 16 amino acids. Germline V gives CDR1 LGHNA, CDR2 YSLEER. CDR3 residues: CASSQERAGVINEQFF. DNA for the CDR3: TGCGCCAGCAGCCAAGAGCGAGCGGGAGTAATAAATGAGCAGTTCTTC.